This is a list of T cell receptor beta chains from one sample in a study of technical replicates of blood from a few donors. Clones were read by immunoSEQ multiplex PCR, and TCRdb kept only the in-frame ones, dropping some. The table includes under 80,000 clones, approximately 96% detected once. The sample consisted of T cells isolated from PBMCs. These receptors all come from a human donor in good health. Each CDR3 is given with its conserved first and last residue. Fields, in order: V gene, clone size, J gene, D gene, CDR3 DNA, CDR3 protein. The D gene is left open where the match is weak. Rows may omit the clone size; those that give it use once, few, many or a size class.

TRBV6-5	NA	TRBJ2-7	NA	TGTGCCAGCAGTTACGGCCTAGCCTACGAGCAGTACTTC	CASSYGLAYEQYF
TRBV10-1	NA	TRBJ2-6	NA	TGCGCCAGCTCTCCCTCTGGGGCCAACGTCCTGACTTTC	CASSPSGANVLTF
TRBV13	once	TRBJ2-3	NA	TGTGCCAGCAGCTTAGGAGCCGGGGGGCGGGATACGCAGTATTTT	CASSLGAGGRDTQYF
TRBV6-1	NA	TRBJ1-1	NA	TGTGCCAGCAGTGTAGGGGCGAACACTGAAGCTTTCTTT	CASSVGANTEAFF
TRBV21-1	NA	TRBJ2-1	NA	TGTGCCAGCAGGATACAGGACGGGTGGGCCAATGAGCAGTTCTTC	CASRIQDGWANEQFF
TRBV7-8	NA	TRBJ2-3	TRBD2	TGTGCCAGCAGCTTAGGGGGAGGGGTGTCAGATACGCAGTATTTT	CASSLGGGVSDTQYF
TRBV6-1	NA	TRBJ1-2	NA	TGTGCCAGTCAAGGGGATGCAAATGGCTACACCTTC	CASQGDANGYTF
TRBV11-2	once	TRBJ1-1	NA	TGTGCCAGCAGCTTAGTGGTTTTCAGAGGGAACACTGAAGCTTTCTTT	CASSLVVFRGNTEAFF
TRBV6-5	NA	TRBJ1-4	NA	TGTGCCAGCAGCCGAGACTCCGGGACACGCGAAAAACTGTTTTTT	CASSRDSGTREKLFF
TRBV18	NA	TRBJ1-1	TRBD1	TGTGCCAGCTCCTCACAGGAGACGGGACAGATGAACACTGAAGCTTTCTTT	CASSSQETGQMNTEAFF